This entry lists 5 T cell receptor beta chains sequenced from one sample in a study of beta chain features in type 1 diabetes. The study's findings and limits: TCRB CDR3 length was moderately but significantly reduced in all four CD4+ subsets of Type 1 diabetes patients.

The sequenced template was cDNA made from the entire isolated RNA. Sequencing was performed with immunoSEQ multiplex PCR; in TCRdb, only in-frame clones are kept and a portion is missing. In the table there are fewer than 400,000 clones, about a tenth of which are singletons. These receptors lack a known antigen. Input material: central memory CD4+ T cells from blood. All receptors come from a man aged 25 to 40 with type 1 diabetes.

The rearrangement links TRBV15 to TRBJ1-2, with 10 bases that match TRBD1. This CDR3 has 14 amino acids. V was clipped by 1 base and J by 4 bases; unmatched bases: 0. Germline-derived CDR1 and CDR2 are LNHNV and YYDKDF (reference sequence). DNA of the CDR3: TGTGCCACCAGCAGAGGACAGGGGGCCTATGGCTACACCTTC. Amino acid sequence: CATSRGQGAYGYTF.

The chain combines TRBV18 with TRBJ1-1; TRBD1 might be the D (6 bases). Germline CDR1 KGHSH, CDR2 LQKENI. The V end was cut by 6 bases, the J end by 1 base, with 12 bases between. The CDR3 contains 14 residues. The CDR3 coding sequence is TGTGCCAGCTCGCTGGACAGAAAGAACACTGAAGCTTTCTTT. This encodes CASSLDRKNTEAFF.

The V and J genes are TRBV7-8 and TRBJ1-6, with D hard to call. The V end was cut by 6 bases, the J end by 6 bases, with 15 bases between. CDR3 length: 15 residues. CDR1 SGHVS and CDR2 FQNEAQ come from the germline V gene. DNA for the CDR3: TGTGCCAGCAGGAATTCGCCCGGAGGTAATTCACCCCTCCACTTT. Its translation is CASRNSPGGNSPLHF.

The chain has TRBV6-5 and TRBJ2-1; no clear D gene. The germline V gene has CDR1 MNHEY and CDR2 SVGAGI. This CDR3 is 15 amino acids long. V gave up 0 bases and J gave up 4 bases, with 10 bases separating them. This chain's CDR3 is CASSYSATAYNEQFF. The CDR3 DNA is TGTGCCAGCAGTTACTCGGCTACCGCTTACAATGAGCAGTTCTTC.

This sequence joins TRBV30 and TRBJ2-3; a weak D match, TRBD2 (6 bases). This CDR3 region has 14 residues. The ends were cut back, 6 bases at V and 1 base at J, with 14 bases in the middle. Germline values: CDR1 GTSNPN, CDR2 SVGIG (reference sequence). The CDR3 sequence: CACSGVGGTDTQYF. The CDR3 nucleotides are TGTGCCTGCTCGGGGGTAGGGGGCACAGATACGCAGTATTTT. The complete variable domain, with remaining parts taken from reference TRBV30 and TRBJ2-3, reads SQTIHQWPATLVQPVGSPLSLECTVEGTSNPNLYWYRQAAGRGLQLLFYSVGIGQISSEVPQNLSASRPQDRQFILSSKKLLLSDSGFYLCACSGVGGTDTQYFGPGTRLTVL.